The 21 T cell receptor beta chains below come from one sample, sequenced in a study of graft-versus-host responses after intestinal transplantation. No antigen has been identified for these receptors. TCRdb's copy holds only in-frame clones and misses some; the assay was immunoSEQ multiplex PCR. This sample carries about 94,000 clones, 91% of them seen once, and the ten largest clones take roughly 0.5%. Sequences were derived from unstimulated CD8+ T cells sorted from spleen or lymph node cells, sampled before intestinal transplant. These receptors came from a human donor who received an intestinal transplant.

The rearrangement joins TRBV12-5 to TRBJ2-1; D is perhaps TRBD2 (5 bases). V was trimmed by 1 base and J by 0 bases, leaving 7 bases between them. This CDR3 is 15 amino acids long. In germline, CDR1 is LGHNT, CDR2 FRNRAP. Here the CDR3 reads CASGLAGSSYNEQFF. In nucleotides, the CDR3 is TGTGCTAGTGGTTTGGCGGGGAGCTCCTACAATGAGCAGTTCTTC.

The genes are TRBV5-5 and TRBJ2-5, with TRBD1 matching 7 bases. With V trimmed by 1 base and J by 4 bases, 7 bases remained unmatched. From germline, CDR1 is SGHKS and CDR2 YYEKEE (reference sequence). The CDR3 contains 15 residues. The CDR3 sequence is CASSLRDREIETQYF. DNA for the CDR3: TGTGCCAGCAGCTTGCGAGACAGGGAAATAGAGACCCAGTACTTC.

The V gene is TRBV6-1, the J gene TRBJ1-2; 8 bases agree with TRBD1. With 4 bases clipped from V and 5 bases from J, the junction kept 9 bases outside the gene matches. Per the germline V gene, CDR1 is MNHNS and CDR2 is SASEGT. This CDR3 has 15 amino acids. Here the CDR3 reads CASSVGQGAGYGYTF. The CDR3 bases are TGTGCCAGCAGTGTAGGGCAGGGGGCGGGGTATGGCTACACCTTC.

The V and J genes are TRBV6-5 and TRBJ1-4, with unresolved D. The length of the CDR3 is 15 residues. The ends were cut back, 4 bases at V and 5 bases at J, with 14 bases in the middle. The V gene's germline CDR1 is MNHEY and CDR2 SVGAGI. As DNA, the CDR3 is TGTGCCAGCAGTTCGAACCTGGGCCCCAATGAAAAACTGTTTTTT. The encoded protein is CASSSNLGPNEKLFF.

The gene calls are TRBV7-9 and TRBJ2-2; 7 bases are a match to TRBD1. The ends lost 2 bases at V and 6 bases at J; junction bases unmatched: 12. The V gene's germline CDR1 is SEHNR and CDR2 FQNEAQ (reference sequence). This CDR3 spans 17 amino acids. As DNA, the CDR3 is TGTGCCAGCAGCTTAACCCCTTGGGGGCAGGGGGCCGGGGAGCTGTTTTTT. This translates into CASSLTPWGQGAGELFF.

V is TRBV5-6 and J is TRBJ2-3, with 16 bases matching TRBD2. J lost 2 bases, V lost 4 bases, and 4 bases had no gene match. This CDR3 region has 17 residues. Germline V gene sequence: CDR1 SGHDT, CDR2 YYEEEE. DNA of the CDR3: TGTGCCAGCAGCCTCGGGACTAGCGGGAGGGCCACAGATACGCAGTATTTT. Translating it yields CASSLGTSGRATDTQYF.

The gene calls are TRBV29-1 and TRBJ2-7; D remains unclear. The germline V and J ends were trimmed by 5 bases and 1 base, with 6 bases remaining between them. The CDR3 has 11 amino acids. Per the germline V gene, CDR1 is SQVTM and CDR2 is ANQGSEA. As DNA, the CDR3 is TGCAGCGTTTACTTGTCCTACGAGCAGTACTTC. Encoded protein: CSVYLSYEQYF.

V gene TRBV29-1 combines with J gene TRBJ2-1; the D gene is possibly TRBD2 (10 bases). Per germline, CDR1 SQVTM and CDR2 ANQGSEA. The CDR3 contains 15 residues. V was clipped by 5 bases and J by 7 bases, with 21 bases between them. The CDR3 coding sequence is TGCAGCGTTCGACAGGGGGGACTAGCGAGTAATGAGCAGTTCTTC. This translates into CSVRQGGLASNEQFF.

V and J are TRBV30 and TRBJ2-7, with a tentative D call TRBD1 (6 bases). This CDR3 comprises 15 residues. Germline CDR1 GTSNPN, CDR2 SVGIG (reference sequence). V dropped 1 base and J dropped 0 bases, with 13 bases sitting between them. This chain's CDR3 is CAWSGPGDLSYEQYF. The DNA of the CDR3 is TGTGCCTGGAGTGGACCAGGGGACCTCTCCTACGAGCAGTACTTC.

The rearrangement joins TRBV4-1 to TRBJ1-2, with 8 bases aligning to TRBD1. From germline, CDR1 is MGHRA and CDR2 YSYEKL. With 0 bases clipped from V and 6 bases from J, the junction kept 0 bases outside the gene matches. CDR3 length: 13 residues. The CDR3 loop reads CASSQDRGHGYTF. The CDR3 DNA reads TGCGCCAGCAGCCAAGACAGGGGGCATGGCTACACCTTC.

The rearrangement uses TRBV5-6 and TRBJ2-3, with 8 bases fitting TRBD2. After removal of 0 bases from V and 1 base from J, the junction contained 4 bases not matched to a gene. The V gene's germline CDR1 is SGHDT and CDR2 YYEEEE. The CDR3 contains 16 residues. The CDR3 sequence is CASSLGAGVGTDTQYF. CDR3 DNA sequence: TGTGCCAGCAGCTTGGGAGCGGGAGTAGGCACAGATACGCAGTATTTT. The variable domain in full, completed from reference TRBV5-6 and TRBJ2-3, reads DAGVTQSPTHLIKTRGQQVTLRCSPKSGHDTVSWYQQALGQGPQFIFQYYEEEERQRGNFPDRFSGHQFPNYSSELNVNALLLGDSALYLCASSLGAGVGTDTQYFGPGTRLTVL.

The CDR3 region is CASRQPGHLNTEAFF. In DNA form, the CDR3 reads TGTGCCAGCCGACAACCGGGACACCTGAACACTGAAGCTTTCTTT. This rearrangement joins TRBV6-1 to TRBJ1-1, with D maybe TRBD1 (6 bases). This CDR3 region has 15 residues. Trimming pared 8 bases from V and 0 bases from J, leaving 16 bases between. Germline CDR1 MNHNS, CDR2 SASEGT.

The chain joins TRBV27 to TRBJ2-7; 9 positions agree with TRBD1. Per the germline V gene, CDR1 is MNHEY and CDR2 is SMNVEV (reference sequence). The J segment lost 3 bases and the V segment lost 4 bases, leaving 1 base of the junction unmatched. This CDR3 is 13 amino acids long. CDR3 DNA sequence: TGTGCCAGCAGTTGGGGACAGGGCTACGAGCAGTACTTC. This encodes CASSWGQGYEQYF.

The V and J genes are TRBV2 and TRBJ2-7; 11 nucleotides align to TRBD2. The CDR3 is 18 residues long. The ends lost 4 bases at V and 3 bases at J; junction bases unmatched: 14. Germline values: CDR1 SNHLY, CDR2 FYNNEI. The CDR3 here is CASSVGPAGTSGNYEQYF. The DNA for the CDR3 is TGTGCCAGCAGTGTAGGACCAGCCGGGACTAGCGGTAACTACGAGCAGTACTTC.

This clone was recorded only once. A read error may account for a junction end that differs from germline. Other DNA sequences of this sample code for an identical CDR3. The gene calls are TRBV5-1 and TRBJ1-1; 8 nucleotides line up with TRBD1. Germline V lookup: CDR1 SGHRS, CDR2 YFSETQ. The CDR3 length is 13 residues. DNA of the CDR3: TGCGCCAGCAGCTCCAGGGGGCCCACTGAAGCCTTCTTT. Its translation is CASSSRGPTEAFF.

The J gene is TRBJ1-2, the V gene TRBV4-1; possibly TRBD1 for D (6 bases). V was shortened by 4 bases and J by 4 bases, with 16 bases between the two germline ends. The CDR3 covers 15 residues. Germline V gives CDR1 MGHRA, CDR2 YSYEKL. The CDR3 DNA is TGCGCCAGCAGCCCAGTCGGGGGGGCCAGCTATGGCTACACCTTC. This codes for CASSPVGGASYGYTF.

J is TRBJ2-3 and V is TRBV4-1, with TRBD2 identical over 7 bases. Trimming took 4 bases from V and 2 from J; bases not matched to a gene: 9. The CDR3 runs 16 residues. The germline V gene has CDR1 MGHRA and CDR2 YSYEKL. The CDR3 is CASSPKGAGATDTQYF. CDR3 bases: TGCGCCAGCAGCCCCAAAGGGGCGGGAGCCACAGATACGCAGTATTTT.

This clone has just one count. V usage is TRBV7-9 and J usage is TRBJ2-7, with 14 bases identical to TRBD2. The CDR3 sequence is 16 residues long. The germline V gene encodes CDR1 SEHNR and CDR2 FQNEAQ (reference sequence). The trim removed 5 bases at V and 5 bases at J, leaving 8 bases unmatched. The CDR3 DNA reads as TGTGCCAGCAGCACCCAGACTAGCGGGGGGGCCCACGAGCAGTACTTC. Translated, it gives CASSTQTSGGAHEQYF.

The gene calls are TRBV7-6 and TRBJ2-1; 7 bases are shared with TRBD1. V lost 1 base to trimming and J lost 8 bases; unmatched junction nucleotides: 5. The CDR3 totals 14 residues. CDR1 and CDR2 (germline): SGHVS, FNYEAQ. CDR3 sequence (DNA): TGTGCCAGCAGCTTAGATTACAGGGGACATGAGCAGTTCTTC. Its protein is CASSLDYRGHEQFF.

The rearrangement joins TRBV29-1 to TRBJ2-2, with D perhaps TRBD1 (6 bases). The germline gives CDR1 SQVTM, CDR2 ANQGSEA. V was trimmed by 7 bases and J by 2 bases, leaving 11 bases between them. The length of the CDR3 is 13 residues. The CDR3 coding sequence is TGCAGCGCTCGACAGGAAAACACCGGGGAGCTGTTTTTT. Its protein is CSARQENTGELFF.

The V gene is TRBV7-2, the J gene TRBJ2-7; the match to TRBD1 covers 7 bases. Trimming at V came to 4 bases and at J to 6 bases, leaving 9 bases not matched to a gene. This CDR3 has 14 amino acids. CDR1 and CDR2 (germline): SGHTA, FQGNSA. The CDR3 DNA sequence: TGTGCCAGCAGCTCCCTCCCGACAGGGTCCGAGCAGTACTTC. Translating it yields CASSSLPTGSEQYF.